This entry lists 14 T cell receptor beta chains sequenced from one sample in a study of blood T cell repertoires in COVID-19. Method: immunoSEQ multiplex PCR; TCRdb's copy keeps in-frame clones and lacks some. The data hold approximately 270,000 clones, with roughly 90% observed a single time. Sequencing was performed on peripheral blood. These receptors were taken from a man aged 45-60 years with acute or convalescent COVID-19.

The gene calls are TRBV18 and TRBJ2-7; 9 positions agree with TRBD1. Germline CDR1 and CDR2: KGHSH and LQKENI. This CDR3 is 14 amino acids long. V lost 3 bases to trimming and J lost 7 bases; unmatched junction nucleotides: 7. In DNA form, the CDR3 reads TGTGCCAGCTCACCGTCCGGGACAGGGCTGGAGCAGTACTTC. It codes for CASSPSGTGLEQYF.

The chain joins TRBV11-2 to TRBJ1-6, with no clear D. The CDR3 extends over 13 amino acids. The germline V and J ends were trimmed by 5 bases and 4 bases, with 6 bases remaining between them. The germline V gene encodes CDR1 SGHAT and CDR2 FQNNGV. The CDR3 protein is CASSPPYNSPLHF. The CDR3 DNA follows: TGTGCCAGCAGCCCCCCGTATAATTCACCCCTCCACTTT.

V and J are TRBV3-1 (or the pseudogene TRBV3-2) and TRBJ1-3, with 8 positions matching TRBD1. Germline CDR1 LGHDT, CDR2 YNNKEL (reference sequence). V gave up 0 bases and J gave up 7 bases; unmatched junction bases: 5. There are 15 residues in the CDR3. CDR3: CASSQEFWTGNTIYF. CDR3 bases: TGTGCCAGCAGCCAAGAATTTTGGACAGGGAACACCATATATTTT.

CDR3 amino acids: CATLAGQGYGYTF. The DNA of the CDR3 is TGTGCCACCCTAGCCGGACAGGGCTATGGCTACACCTTC. The chain links TRBV10-3 to TRBJ1-2; 8 nucleotides line up with TRBD1. The CDR3 has 13 amino acids. Germline CDR1 is ENHRY and CDR2 is SYGVKD. The J segment lost 4 bases and the V segment lost 10 bases, leaving 8 bases of the junction unmatched.

V gene TRBV5-5 combines with J gene TRBJ1-1; D gene unclear. V lost 2 bases and J 1 base, leaving 9 bases between the germline ends. The CDR3 loop spans 14 amino acids. CDR1 SGHKS and CDR2 YYEKEE come from the germline V gene (reference sequence). In nucleotides, the CDR3 is TGTGCCAGCAGCTTTGGGTTAGCGAACACTGAAGCTTTCTTT. This encodes CASSFGLANTEAFF.

The J gene is TRBJ1-5, the V gene TRBV12-5, with 7 positions matching TRBD1. This CDR3 contains 14 residues. The junction had 3 bases not matched to a gene; V was cut back by 6 bases and J by 1 base. Germline V lookup: CDR1 LGHNT, CDR2 FRNRAP. The CDR3 sequence is CASGTGLSNQPQHF. CDR3 sequence (DNA): TGTGCTAGTGGGACAGGGCTAAGCAATCAGCCCCAGCATTTT.

The V and J genes are TRBV7-9 and TRBJ2-1; D is undetermined. The V and J ends lost 5 bases and 4 bases respectively, with 9 bases between them. CDR1 SEHNR and CDR2 FQNEAQ come from the germline V gene (reference sequence). CDR3 length: 13 amino acids. As DNA, the CDR3 is TGTGCCAGCAGCCGCGGCGGATACAATGAGCAGTTCTTC. Amino acid sequence: CASSRGGYNEQFF.

This chain connects TRBV7-6 to TRBJ2-7, with D hard to call. V shed 3 bases and J shed 5 bases, with 8 bases lying between them. The CDR3 contains 12 residues. From germline, CDR1 is SGHVS and CDR2 FNYEAQ. CDR3 bases: TGTGCCAGCAGCTTTTGGCAGGACGAGCAGTACTTC. Residues: CASSFWQDEQYF.

This clone came up once. The chain links TRBV5-8 to TRBJ2-7; 7 bases fit TRBD1. This CDR3 has 15 residues. Germline trimming cut 0 bases from V and 3 bases from J; bases unmatched to any gene: 6. Per germline, CDR1 SGHTS and CDR2 YDEGEE. The CDR3 DNA reads as TGTGCCAGCAGCTTGGGAGGGACAGTTGACTACGAGCAGTACTTC. Its protein product is CASSLGGTVDYEQYF.

The chain carries TRBV5-1 and TRBJ2-2; 8 positions agree with TRBD1. The germline V gene has CDR1 SGHRS and CDR2 YFSETQ. Trimming at V came to 5 bases and at J to 7 bases, leaving 4 bases not matched to a gene. CDR3 length: 13 residues. DNA for the CDR3: TGCGCCAGCAGTACAGGGGGGTACGGGGAGCTGTTTTTT. Its translation: CASSTGGYGELFF.

This chain links TRBV30 with TRBJ1-1; D is unclear. There are 14 residues in the CDR3. CDR1 GTSNPN and CDR2 SVGIG come from the germline V gene (reference sequence). The V end was cut by 2 bases, the J end by 4 bases, with 14 bases between. CDR3 DNA sequence: TGTGCCTGGAGTTTATGGTCTTCGGGCACTGAAGCTTTCTTT. This translates into CAWSLWSSGTEAFF.

The V gene is TRBV27, the J gene TRBJ1-5; perhaps TRBD1 as D (6 bases). V gave up 4 bases and J gave up 6 bases, with 16 bases separating them. There are 15 residues in the CDR3. Germline V gives CDR1 MNHEY, CDR2 SMNVEV (reference sequence). CDR3 amino acids: CASSSQGRGGQPQHF. The CDR3 nucleotides are TGTGCCAGCAGTTCCCAGGGGCGGGGGGGTCAGCCCCAGCATTTT.

The J gene is TRBJ1-2, the V gene TRBV5-1, with D maybe TRBD1 (5 bases). Trimming left V 0 bases short and J 5 bases short, with 17 bases between. Per germline, CDR1 SGHRS and CDR2 YFSETQ. This CDR3 is 16 amino acids long. CDR3 DNA sequence: TGCGCCAGCAGCTTGGGCATTGACTCCCGGGGGTATGGCTACACCTTC. It yields the protein CASSLGIDSRGYGYTF.

The V and J genes are TRBV18 and TRBJ1-1; D is unclear. The CDR3 is 13 amino acids. V lost 4 bases to trimming and J lost 5 bases, with 11 bases between them. Germline loops: CDR1 KGHSH, CDR2 LQKENI. CDR3 DNA sequence: TGTGCCAGCTCACTTAACCCGGGGACTGAAGCTTTCTTT. Amino acids: CASSLNPGTEAFF. The full variable domain, in which reference TRBV18 and TRBJ1-1 provide the parts outside the CDR3, is NAGVMQNPRHLVRRRGQEARLRCSPMKGHSHVYWYRQLPEEGLKFMVYLQKENIIDESGMPKERFSAEFPKEGPSILRIQQVVRGDSAAYFCASSLNPGTEAFFGQGTRLTVV.